The rows below give T cell receptor beta chains drawn from one sample of a study of blood T cell repertoires in COVID-19. The table came from immunoSEQ multiplex PCR; TCRdb's copy has only in-frame clones and leaves some out. The sample contains some 200,000 clones, about 79% of which appear only once. Sample: peripheral blood. These receptors originate from a human donor in a cohort sampled during active COVID-19. The CDR3 runs from the conserved cysteine through the conserved F or W. The order of the fields is J gene, D gene, V gene, clone size, CDR3 DNA, CDR3 protein. A D gene is named only where the DNA matches it firmly. A row's size may be missing; if present it is once, few, many or a size class.

TRBJ2-1 | TRBD2 | TRBV27 | NA | TGTGCCAGCAGTTTATATACAGCGGGAGTGGCAAATGAGCAGTTCTTC | CASSLYTAGVANEQFF
TRBJ1-1 | NA | TRBV19 | NA | TGTGCCAGTAGTATGGGTTTGACAGGTTGGAACACTGAAGCTTTCTTT | CASSMGLTGWNTEAFF
TRBJ1-1 | NA | TRBV5-6 | NA | TGTGCCAGCAGCTTGTGGGCAGGGTCGTTCATGAACACTGAAGCTTTCTTT | CASSLWAGSFMNTEAFF
TRBJ2-1 | NA | TRBV18 | NA | TGTGCCAGCTCACCAGGGCTGATAGGCAATGAGCAGTTCTTC | CASSPGLIGNEQFF
TRBJ1-1 | NA | TRBV29-1 | medium-sized | TGCAGCGTTAGCCTACAGCCTGTCAACACTGAAGCTTTCTTT | CSVSLQPVNTEAFF
TRBJ2-7 | TRBD1 | TRBV7-8 | NA | TGTGCCAGCAGCAGACGGACAGGGCGGGGAGCGGCGCGCGACGAGCAGTACTTC | CASSRRTGRGAARDEQYF
TRBJ2-1 | TRBD2 | TRBV5-1 | few | TGCGCCAGCAGCTTTTTACTAGCGGGAGGCCCCTACAATGAGCAGTTCTTC | CASSFLLAGGPYNEQFF
TRBJ2-6 | NA | TRBV28 | NA | TGTGCCAGCATAGCCTCAGGGGTAACTGGGGCCAACGTCCTGACTTTC | CASIASGVTGANVLTF
TRBJ2-3 | TRBD2 | TRBV9 | NA | TGTGCCAGCAGCGTCGGGACTAGCGGGAGTACAGATACGCAGTATTTT | CASSVGTSGSTDTQYF
TRBJ2-1 | TRBD2 | TRBV15 | NA | TGTGCCACCAGCAGACCCACTAGCGGGAGGAGAAATGAGCAGTTCTTC | CATSRPTSGRRNEQFF
TRBJ2-5 | NA | TRBV2 | NA | TGTGCCAGCAGTGTGGCGCGGGAGACCCAGTACTTC | CASSVARETQYF
TRBJ2-1 | NA | TRBV7-8 | NA | TGTGCCAGCAGCTTAATCGGCAATGAGCAGTTCTTC | CASSLIGNEQFF
TRBJ2-3 | NA | TRBV3-1/TRBV3-2 | NA | TGTGCCAGCAGTTCTCGACGGCGGGGAGGCACAGATACGCAGTATTTT | CASSSRRRGGTDTQYF
TRBJ1-6 | NA | TRBV6-5 | once | TGTGCCAGCAGTTACGGGCAGGGGAAGGGCTCACCCCTCCACTTT | CASSYGQGKGSPLHF
TRBJ1-1 | NA | TRBV9 | NA | TGTGCCAGCAGCTGGGACTCGGGCACTGAAGCTTTCTTT | CASSWDSGTEAFF
TRBJ2-3 | NA | TRBV14 | NA | TGTGCCAGCAGCCAAGACCTACTTAGCACAGATACGCAGTATTTT | CASSQDLLSTDTQYF
TRBJ1-6 | TRBD1 | TRBV7-9 | many | TGTGCCAGCAGCTTTGGGACAGGGGTTTATGAGTCACCCCTCCACTTT | CASSFGTGVYESPLHF
TRBJ2-7 | TRBD1 | TRBV15 | NA | TGTGCCACCAGCAGAGGCAGACAGGGGGCCGTGTCGGCGGTTCCCTACGAGCAGTACTTC | CATSRGRQGAVSAVPYEQYF
TRBJ2-1 | TRBD2 | TRBV24-1 | NA | TGTGCCACCAGGGGGGGGACCCCGGGGAATGAGCAGTTCTTC | CATRGGTPGNEQFF
TRBJ2-5 | NA | TRBV23-1 | NA | TGCGCCCAGAACCTAGGGGTTCGGGAGACCCAGTACTTC | CAQNLGVRETQYF
TRBJ2-2 | NA | TRBV4-1 | NA | TGCGCCAGCAGCCCCGGTCGTGCGGGCAGCTTTACCGGGGAGCTGTTTTTT | CASSPGRAGSFTGELFF
TRBJ2-7 | TRBD1 | TRBV3-1/TRBV3-2 | NA | TGTGCCAGCAGCCTGCAGGGGGCGTTCTCCTACGAGCAGTACTTC | CASSLQGAFSYEQYF
TRBJ1-5 | NA | TRBV7-2 | NA | TGTGCCAGCAGCTTAACTTTTAGCAATCAGCCCCAGCATTTT | CASSLTFSNQPQHF
TRBJ1-1 | NA | TRBV28 | NA | TGTGCCAGCACCTTAGTTTGGAAGACAGGTGAAGCTTTCTTT | CASTLVWKTGEAFF
TRBJ2-1 | TRBD2 | TRBV11-2 | few | TGTGCCAGCAGCTTAACCGGGACTAGCGGGAGGTCCTACAATGAGCAGTTCTTC | CASSLTGTSGRSYNEQFF
TRBJ2-7 | NA | TRBV6-4 | once | TGTGCCAGCAGTGACTCGGTCTGGATTAGGGTCGGACAAACCTACGAGCAGTACTTC | CASSDSVWIRVGQTYEQYF
TRBJ1-2 | NA | TRBV7-2 | NA | TGTGCCAGCAGCTTTAGGTTGGGCAGGGGTTACTATGGCTACACCTTC | CASSFRLGRGYYGYTF
TRBJ2-3 | NA | TRBV27 | NA | TGTGCCAGCAGTTTCGGGGTAGACTCCACAGATACGCAGTATTTT | CASSFGVDSTDTQYF
TRBJ2-1 | TRBD2 | TRBV2 | NA | TGTGCCAGCAGGCGACTAGCCGCCTACAATGAGCAGTTCTTC | CASRRLAAYNEQFF